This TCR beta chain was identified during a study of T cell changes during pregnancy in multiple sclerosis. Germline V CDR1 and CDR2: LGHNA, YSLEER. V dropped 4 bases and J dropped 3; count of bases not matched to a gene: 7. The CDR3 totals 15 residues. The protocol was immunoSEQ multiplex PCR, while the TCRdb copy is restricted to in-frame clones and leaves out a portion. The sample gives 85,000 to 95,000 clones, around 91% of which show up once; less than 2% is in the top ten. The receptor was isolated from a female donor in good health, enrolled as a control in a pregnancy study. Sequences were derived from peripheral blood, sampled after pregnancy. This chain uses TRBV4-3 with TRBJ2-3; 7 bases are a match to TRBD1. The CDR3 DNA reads TGCGCCAGCAGCCCTGACAGGGCCCGAACAGATACGCAGTATTTT. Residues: CASSPDRARTDTQYF.